This TCR beta chain appears in the sequencing data of a study of glioma-infiltrating T cells after dendritic cell vaccination. Per germline, CDR1 SEHNR and CDR2 FQNEAQ (reference sequence). Between the trimmed V and J ends, which lost 3 bases and 9 bases, there was a span of 9 bases. The CDR3 runs to 12 residues. The primer mix had 60 V beta and 13 J beta primers. TCRdb's copy holds only in-frame clones and misses some; the assay was immunoSEQ multiplex PCR. The repertoire holds under 130,000 clones, roughly 76% seen once, with more than 10% in the top ten. The specimen was blood, collected before dendritic cell vaccination. This TCR was sampled from a human donor with glioblastoma. The chain employs TRBV7-9 and TRBJ2-1; no firm D call. The CDR3 spells CASSFQTGEQFF. In DNA, the CDR3 is TGTGCCAGCAGCTTTCAGACGGGTGAGCAGTTCTTC.